These 3 T cell receptor beta chains were sequenced from one sample in a study of T cells in Graves' hyperthyroidism and ophthalmopathy. TCR beta CDR3 region amplification was performed from RNA transcripts. The HTBI primer set drove a first-round RT-PCR of the TCR CDR3. One entry per CDR3 protein results from TCRdb running MiXCR on the multiplex PCR reads. This table has hundreds of thousands of distinct CDR3 sequences, 40% to 55% appearing once. Sequencing used peripheral blood or thyroid tissue (not recorded which). These receptors came from a woman aged 18-29 years with Graves' hyperthyroidism.

This clonotype was seen a handful of times. V gene TRBV27 combines with J gene TRBJ2-5; 10 positions match TRBD2. CDR3 length: 15 residues. The V and J ends lost 6 bases and 5 bases, in that order; junction bases with no gene match: 9. Germline loops: CDR1 MNHEY, CDR2 SMNVEV (reference sequence). CDR3 residues: CASREAGGISETQYF. For the CDR3, the DNA is TGTGCCAGCAGGGAAGCGGGAGGGATTTCGGAGACCCAGTACTTC.

The chain links TRBV2 to TRBJ1-4; D gene unclear. V was shortened by 6 bases and J by 12 bases, with 11 bases between the two germline ends. Germline CDR1 SNHLY, CDR2 FYNNEI. CDR3 length: 11 residues. The CDR3 protein is CASRGGAELFF. CDR3 nucleotide sequence: TGTGCCAGCAGGGGAGGTGCGGAACTGTTTTTT.

There are many counts of this clonotype. The chain links TRBV9 to TRBJ1-2; 7 bases align to TRBD1. V gave up 2 bases and J gave up 4 bases; unmatched junction bases: 5. Germline values: CDR1 SGDLS, CDR2 YYNGEE. The CDR3 sequence is 14 residues long. CDR3 in DNA: TGTGCCAGCAGCGTCGACAGGGATCCCTATGGCTACACCTTC. Its translation is CASSVDRDPYGYTF.